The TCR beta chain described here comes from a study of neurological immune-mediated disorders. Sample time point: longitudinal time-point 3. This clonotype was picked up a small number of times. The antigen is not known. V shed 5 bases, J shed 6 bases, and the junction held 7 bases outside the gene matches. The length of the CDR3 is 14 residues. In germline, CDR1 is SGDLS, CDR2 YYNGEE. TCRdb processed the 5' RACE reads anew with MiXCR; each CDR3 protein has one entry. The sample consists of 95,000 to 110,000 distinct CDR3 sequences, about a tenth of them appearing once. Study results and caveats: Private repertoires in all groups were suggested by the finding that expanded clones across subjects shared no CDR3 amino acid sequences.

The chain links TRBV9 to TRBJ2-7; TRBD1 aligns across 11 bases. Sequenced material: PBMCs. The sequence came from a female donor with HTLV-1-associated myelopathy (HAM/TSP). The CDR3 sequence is CASSEGTGGVEQYF. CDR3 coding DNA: TGTGCCAGCAGTGAAGGGACAGGGGGGGTCGAGCAGTACTTC.